This T cell receptor beta chain was recovered during a study of CD8 T cells in ankylosing spondylitis. Whole-study results and caveats: According to the report, clones linked to the disease were significantly enriched in matched synovial fluid samples taken from ankylosing spondylitis patients. The study identified a TCR beta motif of 7 or 8 highly homologous variants that appeared characteristic of ankylosing spondylitis blood. CD8+ disease-linked clones were present at relatively low frequencies in blood.

In its sample, this clonotype was seen many times. What it binds is unknown. The CDR3 sequence is 14 residues long. Germline V gene data show CDR1 as SGDLS and CDR2 as YYNGEE. With 0 bases removed from V and 3 bases from J, the gap between germline ends came to 9 bases. Generation of TCR beta libraries employed quantitative 5'-RACE incorporating molecular barcodes. TCRdb reanalysed the 5' RACE reads using MiXCR and keeps one entry per CDR3 protein. The sample holds roughly 250,000 distinct CDR3 sequences, around 9.1% seen once. The sequence was collected from a male donor with ankylosing spondylitis or in good health (not recorded which). The chain joins TRBV9 to TRBJ1-1; D not resolved. The material sequenced was blood, either unsorted or a sorted T cell fraction (not recorded which). The CDR3 is CASSVEGSYTEAFF. CDR3 bases: TGTGCCAGCAGCGTAGAGGGCAGCTACACTGAAGCTTTCTTT.